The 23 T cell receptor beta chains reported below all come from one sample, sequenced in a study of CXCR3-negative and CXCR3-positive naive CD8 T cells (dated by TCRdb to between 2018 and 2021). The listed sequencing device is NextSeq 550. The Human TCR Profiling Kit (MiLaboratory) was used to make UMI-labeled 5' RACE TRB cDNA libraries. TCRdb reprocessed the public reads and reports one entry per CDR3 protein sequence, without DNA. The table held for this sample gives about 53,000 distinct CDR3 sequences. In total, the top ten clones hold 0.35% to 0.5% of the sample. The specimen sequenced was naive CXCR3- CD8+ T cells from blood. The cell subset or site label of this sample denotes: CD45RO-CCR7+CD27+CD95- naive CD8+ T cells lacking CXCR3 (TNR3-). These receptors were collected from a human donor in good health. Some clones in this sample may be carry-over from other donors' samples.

CDR3: CASSQDPGSGANVLTF. V is TRBV3-1 and J is TRBJ2-6. The CDR3 length is 16 residues. Per germline, CDR1 LGHDT and CDR2 YNNKEL (reference sequence).

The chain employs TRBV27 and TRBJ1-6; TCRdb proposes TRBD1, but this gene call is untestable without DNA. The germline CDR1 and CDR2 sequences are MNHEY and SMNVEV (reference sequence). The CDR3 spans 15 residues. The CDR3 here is CASSLGQLINSPLHF.

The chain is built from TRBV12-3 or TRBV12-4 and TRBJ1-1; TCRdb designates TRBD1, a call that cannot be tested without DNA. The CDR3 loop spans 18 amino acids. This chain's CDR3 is CATRTLREQGALNTEAFF.

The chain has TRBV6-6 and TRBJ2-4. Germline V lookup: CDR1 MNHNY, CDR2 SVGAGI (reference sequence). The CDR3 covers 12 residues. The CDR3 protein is CASSGAKNIQYF.

This chain's CDR3 is CASSMGLAGTYEQYF. The chain recombines TRBV19 with TRBJ2-7; TCRdb reports TRBD2, a call that lacks DNA to check it against. In germline, CDR1 is LNHDA, CDR2 SQIVND (reference sequence). This CDR3 has 15 amino acids.

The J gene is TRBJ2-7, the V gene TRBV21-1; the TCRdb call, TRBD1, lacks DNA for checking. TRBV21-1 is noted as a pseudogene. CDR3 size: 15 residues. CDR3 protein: CASSGRVPQRHEQYF.

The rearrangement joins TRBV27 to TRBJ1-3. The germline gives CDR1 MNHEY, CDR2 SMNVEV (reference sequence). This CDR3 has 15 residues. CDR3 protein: CASSLVGGSGNTIYF.

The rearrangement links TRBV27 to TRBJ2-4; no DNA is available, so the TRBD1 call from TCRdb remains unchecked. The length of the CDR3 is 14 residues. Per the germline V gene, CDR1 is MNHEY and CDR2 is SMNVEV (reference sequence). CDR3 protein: CASSYRGRGNIQYF.

CDR3 loop: CASSHNVGTQETQYF. This chain links TRBV7-9 with TRBJ2-5. Germline V gives CDR1 SEHNR, CDR2 FQNEAQ (reference sequence). This CDR3 has 15 residues.

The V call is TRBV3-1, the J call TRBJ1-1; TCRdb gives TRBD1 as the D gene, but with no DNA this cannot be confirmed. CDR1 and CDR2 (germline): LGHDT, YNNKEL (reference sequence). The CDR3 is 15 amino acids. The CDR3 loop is CASSPRPGRNTEAFF.

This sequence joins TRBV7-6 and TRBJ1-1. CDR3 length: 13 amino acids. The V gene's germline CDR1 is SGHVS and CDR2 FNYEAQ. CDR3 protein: CASSLGGRTEAFF.

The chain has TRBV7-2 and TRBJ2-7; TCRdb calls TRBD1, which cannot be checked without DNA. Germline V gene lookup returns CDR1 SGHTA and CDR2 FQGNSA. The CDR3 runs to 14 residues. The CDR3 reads CASSLVGVGNEQYF. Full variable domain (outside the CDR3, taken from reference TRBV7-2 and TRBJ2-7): GAGVSQSPSNKVTEKGKDVELRCDPISGHTALYWYRQSLGQGLEFLIYFQGNSAPDKSGLPSDRFSAERTGGSVSTLTIQRTQQEDSAVYLCASSLVGVGNEQYFGPGTRLTVT.

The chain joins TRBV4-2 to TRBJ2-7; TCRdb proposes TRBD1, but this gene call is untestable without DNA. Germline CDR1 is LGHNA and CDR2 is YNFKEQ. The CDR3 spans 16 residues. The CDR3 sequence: CASSLLAGQGSYEQYF.

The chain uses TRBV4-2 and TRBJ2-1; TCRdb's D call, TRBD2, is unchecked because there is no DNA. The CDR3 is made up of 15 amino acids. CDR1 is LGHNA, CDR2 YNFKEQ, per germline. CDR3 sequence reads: CASSQLARSYNEQFF.

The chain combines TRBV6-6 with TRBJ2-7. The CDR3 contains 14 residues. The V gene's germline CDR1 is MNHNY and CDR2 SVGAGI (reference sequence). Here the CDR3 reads CASSYSGEAYEQYF.

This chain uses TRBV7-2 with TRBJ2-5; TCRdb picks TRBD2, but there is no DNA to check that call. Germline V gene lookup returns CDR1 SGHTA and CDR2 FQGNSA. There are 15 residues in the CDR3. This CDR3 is CASSPRGGGVETQYF.

CDR3 sequence reads: CASSPRVGQGLANVLTF. J is TRBJ2-6 and V is TRBV7-9; the D gene TCRdb calls, TRBD1, cannot be checked with no DNA. CDR3 length: 17 residues. The germline V gene has CDR1 SEHNR and CDR2 FQNEAQ (reference sequence).

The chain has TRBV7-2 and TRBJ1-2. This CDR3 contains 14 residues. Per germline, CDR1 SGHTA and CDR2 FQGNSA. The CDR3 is CASSLGMFSYGYTF.

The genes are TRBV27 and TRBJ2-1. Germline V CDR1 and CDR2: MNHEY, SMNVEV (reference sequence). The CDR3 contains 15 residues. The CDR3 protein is CASSLSQSSYNEQFF.

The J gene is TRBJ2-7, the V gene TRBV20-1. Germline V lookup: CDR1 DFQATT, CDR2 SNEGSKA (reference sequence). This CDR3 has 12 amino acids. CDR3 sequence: CSARDPKHEQYF.

This chain's CDR3 is CASKGDTGELFF. V gene TRBV7-6 combines with J gene TRBJ2-2; TCRdb calls TRBD1, which cannot be checked without DNA. The CDR3 covers 12 residues. From germline, CDR1 is SGHVS and CDR2 FNYEAQ. Drawing the rest from reference TRBV7-6 and TRBJ2-2, the complete variable domain is GAGVSQSPRYKVTKRGQDVALRCDPISGHVSLYWYRQALGQGPEFLTYFNYEAQQDKSGLPNDRFSAERPEGSISTLTIQRTEQRDSAMYRCASKGDTGELFFGEGSRLTVL.

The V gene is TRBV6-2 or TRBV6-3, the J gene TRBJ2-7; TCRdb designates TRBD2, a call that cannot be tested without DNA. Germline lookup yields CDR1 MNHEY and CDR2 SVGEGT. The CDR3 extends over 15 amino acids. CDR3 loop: CASSTSEGPSYEQYF.

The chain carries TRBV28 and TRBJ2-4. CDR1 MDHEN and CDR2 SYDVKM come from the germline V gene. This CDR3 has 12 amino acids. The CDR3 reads CATTGTLPIQYF.